The 20 T cell receptor beta chains listed next were all sequenced from one sample in a study of cytomegalovirus exposure and HLA in healthy donors (dated by TCRdb to 2016 to 2017). The receptor library was made with the immunoSEQ multiplex PCR assay. In its TCRdb copy, this immuneACCESS table keeps in-frame sequences only and misses some clones. Where compared with another copy, unresolved V genes explain less than half of these, and the others have no known cause. This sample has some 340,000 clones in its table, and 87% of those were observed once. The top ten clonotypes cover more than 0.9% of the sample. The sequencing input was PBMCs. All receptors come from a woman aged 25 to 39 in good health and CMV-seropositive.

The chain uses TRBV9 and TRBJ1-5; D might be TRBD1 (5 bases). CDR3 size: 14 residues. The V gene's germline CDR1 is SGDLS and CDR2 YYNGEE. V lost 2 bases and J lost 7, with 13 bases in between. CDR3 amino acids: CASSVVQGGQPQHF. CDR3 nucleotide sequence: TGTGCCAGCAGCGTTGTCCAGGGTGGACAGCCCCAGCATTTT.

This chain links TRBV28 with TRBJ2-7, with 9 nucleotides matching TRBD1. The CDR3 totals 15 residues. Germline V gene sequence: CDR1 MDHEN, CDR2 SYDVKM. V lost 4 bases to trimming and J lost 7 bases; unmatched junction nucleotides: 11. CDR3 nucleotides: TGTGCCAGCAGTTCCACCGGGACAGGGTCTTATGAGCAGTACTTC. Its translation: CASSSTGTGSYEQYF.

The chain employs TRBV2 and TRBJ1-5; 9 bases are shared with TRBD1. With 7 bases clipped from V and 0 bases from J, the junction kept 7 bases outside the gene matches. CDR1 SNHLY and CDR2 FYNNEI come from the germline V gene. The CDR3 totals 16 residues. The CDR3 protein is CASTGQGPYSNQPQHF. The DNA of the CDR3 is TGTGCCAGCACGGGACAGGGACCTTATAGCAATCAGCCCCAGCATTTT.

V gene TRBV5-4 combines with J gene TRBJ2-7; TRBD1 matches 10 bases. CDR3 size: 16 residues. Per the germline V gene, CDR1 is SGHNT and CDR2 is YYREEE (reference sequence). V shed 3 bases and J 3 bases; nucleotides not matched to a gene: 9. CDR3 residues: CASSSHTWTGGYEQYF. In DNA, the CDR3 is TGTGCCAGCAGCTCACACACCTGGACAGGGGGCTACGAGCAGTACTTC. Together with reference TRBV5-4 and TRBJ2-7, the CDR3 gives the full variable domain: ETGVTQSPTHLIKTRGQQVTLRCSSQSGHNTVSWYQQALGQGPQFIFQYYREEENGRGNFPPRFSGLQFPNYSSELNVNALELDDSALYLCASSSHTWTGGYEQYFGPGTRLTVT.

Details on this clone: Other DNA variants within this sample encode the same CDR3. The chain is built from TRBV9 and TRBJ2-1; no clear D. Between the trimmed V and J ends, which lost 0 bases and 5 bases, there was a span of 3 bases. CDR3 length equals 12 residues. The germline V gene has CDR1 SGDLS and CDR2 YYNGEE. CDR3 residues: CASSVGDNEQFF. In DNA, the CDR3 is TGTGCCAGCAGCGTAGGGGACAATGAGCAGTTCTTC. Full variable domain (remainder filled in from reference TRBV9 and TRBJ2-1): DSGVTQTPKHLITATGQRVTLRCSPRSGDLSVYWYQQSLDQGLQFLIQYYNGEERAKGNILERFSAQQFPDLHSELNLSSLELGDSALYFCASSVGDNEQFFGPGTRLTVL.

The V and J genes are TRBV4-3 and TRBJ2-5; 11 bases are shared with TRBD2. The CDR3 loop spans 20 amino acids. Germline CDR1 and CDR2: LGHNA and YSLEER. Unmatched junction bases numbered 18, after V lost 4 bases and J lost 2 bases. For the CDR3, the DNA is TGCGCCAGCAGCCTCACCCTGACTAGCGGGGTTTCTATAGGGCAAGAGACCCAGTACTTC. This sequence encodes CASSLTLTSGVSIGQETQYF.

To note about this clone: This same CDR3 is encoded by further DNA sequences in the sample. The chain employs TRBV27 and TRBJ2-3, with unresolved D. V lost 3 bases, J lost 2 bases, and 3 bases lay in between. This CDR3 has 12 residues. From germline, CDR1 is MNHEY and CDR2 SMNVEV (reference sequence). CDR3 DNA: TGTGCCAGCAGTTTCGACACAGATACGCAGTATTTT. Amino acid sequence: CASSFDTDTQYF.

This clone was detected only once. The V and J genes are TRBV29-1 and TRBJ2-2; tentatively, D is TRBD2 (6 bases). Between the trimmed V and J ends, which lost 4 bases and 1 base, there was a span of 7 bases. The CDR3 sequence is 13 residues long. CDR1 and CDR2 from the germline V gene are SQVTM and ANQGSEA. CDR3 region: CSVVGGNTGELFF. The DNA for the CDR3 is TGCAGCGTTGTGGGGGGGAACACCGGGGAGCTGTTTTTT.

The chain is built from TRBV5-1 and TRBJ1-1; 7 bases line up with TRBD1. The V segment lost 0 bases and the J segment 7 bases; nucleotides outside the gene matches: 6. The length of the CDR3 is 14 residues. Germline assignment: CDR1 SGHRS and CDR2 YFSETQ. The CDR3 reads CASSLALAGGEAFF. The CDR3 DNA sequence: TGCGCCAGCAGCTTGGCCTTGGCAGGGGGTGAAGCTTTCTTT.

The V and J genes are TRBV19 and TRBJ1-4; TRBD1 agrees at 7 bases. CDR3 length: 15 amino acids. Losses at the gene ends were 8 bases for V and 5 bases for J; bases not matched to a gene: 11. CDR1 LNHDA and CDR2 SQIVND come from the germline V gene (reference sequence). The CDR3 DNA is TGTGCCAGTTCGGTTGGGGGCAGGGGGAATGAAAAACTGTTTTTT. This sequence encodes CASSVGGRGNEKLFF.

This clone was detected a few times. V usage is TRBV6-5 and J usage is TRBJ1-2; D is undetermined. V lost 0 bases and J 2 bases, leaving 7 bases between the germline ends. Germline lookup yields CDR1 MNHEY and CDR2 SVGAGI. The CDR3 runs 14 residues. The CDR3 DNA follows: TGTGCCAGCAGTTACTCGGTGAGGAACTATGGCTACACCTTC. It is translated as CASSYSVRNYGYTF.

V is TRBV6-1 and J is TRBJ1-2, with D possibly being TRBD1 (6 bases). Germline V CDR1 and CDR2: MNHNS, SASEGT. CDR3 length: 15 residues. Trimming left V 11 bases short and J 0 bases short, with 19 bases between. The chain's CDR3 is CAVSLGANANYGYTF. Written as DNA, the CDR3 is TGTGCCGTAAGCTTGGGGGCGAACGCTAACTATGGCTACACCTTC.

This chain joins TRBV15 and TRBJ2-1; 11 nucleotides agree with TRBD2. The CDR3 is 16 amino acids. J lost 8 bases, V lost 1 base, and 7 bases had no gene match. Germline loops: CDR1 LNHNV, CDR2 YYDKDF (reference sequence). CDR3 in DNA: TGTGCCACCAGCAGAGCAAAAACTAGCGGGAGTGATGAGCAGTTCTTC. It specifies CATSRAKTSGSDEQFF.

The V gene is TRBV2, the J gene TRBJ1-5; 8 positions agree with TRBD1. Trimming removed 8 bases from V and 4 bases from J; junction bases left unmatched: 7. The germline V gene encodes CDR1 SNHLY and CDR2 FYNNEI. The CDR3 is made up of 14 amino acids. The CDR3 reads CASGSRDRNQPQHF. The DNA for the CDR3 is TGTGCCAGCGGGAGCCGGGACAGGAATCAGCCCCAGCATTTT.

The CDR3 protein is CASSLQGTSGVNEQFF. The CDR3 coding sequence is TGTGCCAGCAGCTTACAGGGGACTAGCGGGGTGAATGAGCAGTTCTTC. The chain uses TRBV7-3 and TRBJ2-1, with 13 bases fitting TRBD2. Germline V gene data show CDR1 as SGHTA and CDR2 as FQGTGA. This CDR3 spans 16 amino acids. V shed 2 bases and J 7 bases; nucleotides not matched to a gene: 5.

V is TRBV11-2 and J is TRBJ1-2; D perhaps matches TRBD1 (6 bases). There are 15 residues in the CDR3. CDR1 is SGHAT and CDR2 is FQNNGV in the germline V gene. The V and J ends lost 2 bases and 4 bases respectively, with 14 bases between them. CDR3 residues: CASSLTSGGGYGYTF. CDR3 nucleotides: TGTGCCAGCAGCTTAACATCCGGGGGCGGCTATGGCTACACCTTC.

This sequence joins TRBV6-6 and TRBJ2-7; D is ambiguous. Between the trimmed V and J ends, which lost 4 bases and 4 bases, there was a span of 11 bases. There are 13 residues in the CDR3. CDR1 and CDR2 from the germline V gene are MNHNY and SVGAGI (reference sequence). The CDR3 nucleotides are TGTGCCAGCAGTTCCTCCAGTGGGTACGAGCAGTACTTC. Encoded protein: CASSSSSGYEQYF.

The chain is built from TRBV11-1 and TRBJ2-5; 8 bases match TRBD2. The length of the CDR3 is 13 residues. V shed 6 bases, J shed 5 bases, and the junction held 5 bases outside the gene matches. The V gene's germline CDR1 is SGHAT and CDR2 FQDESV (reference sequence). The CDR3 DNA reads as TGTGCCAGCAGTTTAAGACTAGCGGAGACCCAGTACTTC. It is translated as CASSLRLAETQYF. Full variable domain (remainder filled in from reference TRBV11-1 and TRBJ2-5): EAEVAQSPRYKITEKSQAVAFWCDPISGHATLYWYRQILGQGPELLVQFQDESVVDDSQLPKDRFSAERLKGVDSTLKIQPAELGDSAMYLCASSLRLAETQYFGPGTRLLVL.

The rearrangement links TRBV6-1 to TRBJ2-7; D not resolved. The V end was cut by 3 bases, the J end by 1 base, with 10 bases between. Germline V gene sequence: CDR1 MNHNS, CDR2 SASEGT. This CDR3 contains 14 residues. The CDR3 coding sequence is TGTGCCAGCAGTGAGTTAGCCGGGTCCTACGAGCAGTACTTC. Protein sequence: CASSELAGSYEQYF.

This clone appeared once. The J gene is TRBJ2-1, the V gene TRBV29-1; D uncertain. Germline V lookup: CDR1 SQVTM, CDR2 ANQGSEA. CDR3 length: 14 amino acids. The germline V and J ends were trimmed by 3 bases and 0 bases, with 9 bases remaining between them. CDR3 sequence: CSVEETISYNEQFF. The CDR3 DNA reads TGCAGCGTTGAGGAGACAATCTCCTACAATGAGCAGTTCTTC.